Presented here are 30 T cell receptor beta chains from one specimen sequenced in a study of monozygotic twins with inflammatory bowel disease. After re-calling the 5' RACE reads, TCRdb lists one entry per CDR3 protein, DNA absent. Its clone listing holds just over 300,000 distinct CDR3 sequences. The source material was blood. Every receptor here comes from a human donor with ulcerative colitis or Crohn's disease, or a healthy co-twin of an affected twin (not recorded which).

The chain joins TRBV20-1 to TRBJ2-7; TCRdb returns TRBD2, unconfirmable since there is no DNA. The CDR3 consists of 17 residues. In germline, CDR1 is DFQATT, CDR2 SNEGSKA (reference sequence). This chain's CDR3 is CSARGILLAGYSYEQYF.

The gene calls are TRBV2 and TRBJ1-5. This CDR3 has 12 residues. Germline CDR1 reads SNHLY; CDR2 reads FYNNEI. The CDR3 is CASSGAAEPQHF.

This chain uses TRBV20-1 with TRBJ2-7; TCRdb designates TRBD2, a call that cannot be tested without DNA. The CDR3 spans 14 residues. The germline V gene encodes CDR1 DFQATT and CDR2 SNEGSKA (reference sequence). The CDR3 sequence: CSAPRTRPPYEQYF.

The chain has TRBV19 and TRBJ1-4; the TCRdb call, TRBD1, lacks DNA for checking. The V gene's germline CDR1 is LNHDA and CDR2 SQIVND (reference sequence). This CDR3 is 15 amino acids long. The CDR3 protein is CASSITGTVGEKLFF.

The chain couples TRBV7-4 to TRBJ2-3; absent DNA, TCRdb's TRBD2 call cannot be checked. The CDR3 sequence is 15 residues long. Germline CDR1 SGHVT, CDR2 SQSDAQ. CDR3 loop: CASSAGTSGKDTQYF.

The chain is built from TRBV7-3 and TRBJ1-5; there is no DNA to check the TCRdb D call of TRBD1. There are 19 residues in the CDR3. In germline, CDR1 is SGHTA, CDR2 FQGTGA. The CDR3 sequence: CASSPIKVGTRSSLQPQHF.

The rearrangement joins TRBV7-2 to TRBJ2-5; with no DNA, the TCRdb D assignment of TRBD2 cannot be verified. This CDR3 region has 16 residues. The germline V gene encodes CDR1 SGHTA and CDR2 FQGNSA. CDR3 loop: CASSRGLAGGRETQYF.

This CDR3 is CATGQGGTDTQYF. The chain combines TRBV15 with TRBJ2-3; TCRdb lists TRBD1, though no DNA is available to test this call. Germline V gene data show CDR1 as LNHNV and CDR2 as YYDKDF (reference sequence). CDR3 length equals 13 residues.

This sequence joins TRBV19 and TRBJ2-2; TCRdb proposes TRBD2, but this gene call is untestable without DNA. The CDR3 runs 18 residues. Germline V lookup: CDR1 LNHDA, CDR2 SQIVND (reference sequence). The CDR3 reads CASSGYGLAGEKTGELFF.

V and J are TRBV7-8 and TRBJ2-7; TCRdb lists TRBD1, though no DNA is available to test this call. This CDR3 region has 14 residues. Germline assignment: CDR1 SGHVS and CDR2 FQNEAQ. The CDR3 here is CASSKDRVNYEQYF. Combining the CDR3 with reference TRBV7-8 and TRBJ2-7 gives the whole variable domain GAGVSQSPRYKVAKRGQDVALRCDPISGHVSLFWYQQALGQGPEFLTYFQNEAQLDKSGLPSDRFFAERPEGSVSTLKIQRTQQEDSAVYLCASSKDRVNYEQYFGPGTRLTVT.

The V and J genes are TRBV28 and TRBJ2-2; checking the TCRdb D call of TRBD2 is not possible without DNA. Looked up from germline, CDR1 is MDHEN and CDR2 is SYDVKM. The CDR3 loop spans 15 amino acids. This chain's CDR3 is CASSSPTSGTGELFF.

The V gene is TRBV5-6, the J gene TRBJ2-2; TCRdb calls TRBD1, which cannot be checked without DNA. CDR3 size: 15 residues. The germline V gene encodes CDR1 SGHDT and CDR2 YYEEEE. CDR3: CASSPGQSNTGELFF. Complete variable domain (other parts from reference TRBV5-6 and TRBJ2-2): DAGVTQSPTHLIKTRGQQVTLRCSPKSGHDTVSWYQQALGQGPQFIFQYYEEEERQRGNFPDRFSGHQFPNYSSELNVNALLLGDSALYLCASSPGQSNTGELFFGEGSRLTVL.

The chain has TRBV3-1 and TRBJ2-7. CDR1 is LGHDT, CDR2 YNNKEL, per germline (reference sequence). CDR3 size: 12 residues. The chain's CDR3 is CASSHRNYEQYF.

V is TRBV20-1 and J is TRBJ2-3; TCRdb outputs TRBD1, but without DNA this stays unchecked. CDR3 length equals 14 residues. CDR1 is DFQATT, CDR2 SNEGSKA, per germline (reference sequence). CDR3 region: CSARYRGFSDTQYF.

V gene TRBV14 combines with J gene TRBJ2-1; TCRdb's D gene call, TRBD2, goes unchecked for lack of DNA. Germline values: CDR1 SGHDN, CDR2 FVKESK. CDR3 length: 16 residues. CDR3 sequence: CASSQDGLADYNEQFF.

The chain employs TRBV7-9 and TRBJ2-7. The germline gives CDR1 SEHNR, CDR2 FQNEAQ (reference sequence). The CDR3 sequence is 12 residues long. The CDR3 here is CASSLAVDEQYF.

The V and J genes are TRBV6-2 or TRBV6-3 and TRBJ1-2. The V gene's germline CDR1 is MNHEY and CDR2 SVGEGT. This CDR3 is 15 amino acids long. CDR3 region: CASSYMPNWNYGYTF.

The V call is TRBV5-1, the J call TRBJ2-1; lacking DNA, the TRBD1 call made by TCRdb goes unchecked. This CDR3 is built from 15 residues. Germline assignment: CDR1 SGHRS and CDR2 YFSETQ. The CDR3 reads CASSWGQGARNEQFF.

This chain's CDR3 is CSARRDLNTEAFF. This rearrangement joins TRBV20-1 to TRBJ1-1. This CDR3 has 13 residues. CDR1 DFQATT and CDR2 SNEGSKA come from the germline V gene (reference sequence).

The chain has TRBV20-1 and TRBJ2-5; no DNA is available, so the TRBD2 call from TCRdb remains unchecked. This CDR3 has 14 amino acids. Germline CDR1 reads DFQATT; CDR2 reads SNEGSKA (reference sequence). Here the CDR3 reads CSARLASGQWTQYF.

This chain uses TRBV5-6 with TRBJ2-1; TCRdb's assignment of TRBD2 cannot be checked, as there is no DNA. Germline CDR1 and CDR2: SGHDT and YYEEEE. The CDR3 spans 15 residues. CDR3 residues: CASSQLAWSYNEQFF.

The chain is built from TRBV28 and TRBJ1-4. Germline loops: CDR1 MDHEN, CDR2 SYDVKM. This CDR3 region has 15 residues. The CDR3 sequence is CASSLWEGNAEKLFF.

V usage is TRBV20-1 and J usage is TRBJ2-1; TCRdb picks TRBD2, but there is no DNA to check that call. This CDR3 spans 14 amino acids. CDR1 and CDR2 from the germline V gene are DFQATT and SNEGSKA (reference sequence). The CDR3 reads CSARAGTPSNEQFF.

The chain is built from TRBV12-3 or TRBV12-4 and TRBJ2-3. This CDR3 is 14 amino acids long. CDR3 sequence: CASRPTGFTDTQYF.

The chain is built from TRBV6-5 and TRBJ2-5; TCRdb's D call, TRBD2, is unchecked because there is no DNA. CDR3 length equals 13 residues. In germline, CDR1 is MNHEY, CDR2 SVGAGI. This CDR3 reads CASRGLAGETQYF.

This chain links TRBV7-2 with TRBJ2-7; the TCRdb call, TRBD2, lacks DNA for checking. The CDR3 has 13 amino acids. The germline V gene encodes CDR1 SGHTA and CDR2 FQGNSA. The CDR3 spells CASSPSERAEQYF.

The CDR3 sequence: CAWRWQGTDTQYF. This rearrangement joins TRBV30 to TRBJ2-3; the D call of TRBD1 rests on TCRdb alone, since no DNA is present to check it. From germline, CDR1 is GTSNPN and CDR2 SVGIG (reference sequence). This CDR3 region has 13 residues. Full variable domain (remainder filled in from reference TRBV30 and TRBJ2-3): SQTIHQWPATLVQPVGSPLSLECTVEGTSNPNLYWYRQAAGRGLQLLFYSVGIGQISSEVPQNLSASRPQDRQFILSSKKLLLSDSGFYLCAWRWQGTDTQYFGPGTRLTVL.

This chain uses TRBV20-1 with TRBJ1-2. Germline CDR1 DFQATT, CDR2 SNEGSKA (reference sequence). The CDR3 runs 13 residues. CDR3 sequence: CSASTETNYGYTF.

Here the CDR3 reads CSARTQVRSYNEQFF. The chain carries TRBV20-1 and TRBJ2-1. The germline V gene has CDR1 DFQATT and CDR2 SNEGSKA (reference sequence). This CDR3 contains 15 residues.

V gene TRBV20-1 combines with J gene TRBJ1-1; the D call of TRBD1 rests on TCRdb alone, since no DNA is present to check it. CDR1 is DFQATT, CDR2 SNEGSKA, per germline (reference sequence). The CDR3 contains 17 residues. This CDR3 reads CSARPPRRRERGTGAFF.